This TCR beta chain appears in the sequencing data of a study of metastatic and nonmetastatic thyroid tumors. Study-wide background: Across blood and tumor or nodule tissue, repertoires from malignant and benign thyroid patients were compared with one another.

Authors' methods: The study took CDR3 differences across clinicopathological groups and made a distant-metastasis classifier for papillary thyroid cancer from them. TCRdb called clones again from the PCR reads with MiXCR. It is TCRdb's table, rather than the study itself, that gives the V and J calls and clone size. The sample lists around 22,000 clones, roughly 18% occurring once. Prior to thyroid surgery, none of the patients had received any treatment. Germline V lookup: CDR1 SGHVS, CDR2 FQNEAQ. This CDR3 has 16 amino acids. Trimming pared 5 bases from V and 7 bases from J, leaving 18 bases between. This clone has ten or more counts.

This clonotype was sampled from a male donor with papillary thyroid cancer or a benign thyroid nodule (not recorded which). Some clones in this sample may be carry-over from other donors' samples. Sequencing was performed on adjacent normal tissue. The V and J genes are TRBV7-8 and TRBJ1-6; the D is unclear. For the CDR3, the DNA is TGTGCCAGCAGCGCAACCAACAGAGTCATAAATTCACCCCTCCACTTT. It yields the protein CASSATNRVINSPLHF.